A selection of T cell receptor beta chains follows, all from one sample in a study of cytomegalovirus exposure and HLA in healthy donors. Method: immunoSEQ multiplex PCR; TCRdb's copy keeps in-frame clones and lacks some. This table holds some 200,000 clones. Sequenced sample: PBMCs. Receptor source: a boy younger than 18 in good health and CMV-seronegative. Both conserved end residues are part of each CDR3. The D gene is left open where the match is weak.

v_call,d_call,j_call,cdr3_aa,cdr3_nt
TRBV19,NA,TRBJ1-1,CASSIGGVTEAFF,TGTGCCAGTAGTATAGGGGGCGTCACTGAAGCTTTCTTT
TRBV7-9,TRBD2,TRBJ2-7,CASSVTSGGAYEQYF,TGTGCCAGCAGTGTTACTAGCGGGGGGGCCTACGAGCAGTACTTC
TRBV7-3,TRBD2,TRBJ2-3,CASSSGLAGDTQYF,TGTGCCAGCAGCTCCGGACTAGCGGGAGATACGCAGTATTTT
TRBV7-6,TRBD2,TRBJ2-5,CASSLGLAGETQYF,TGTGCCAGCAGCTTGGGACTAGCGGGGGAGACCCAGTACTTC
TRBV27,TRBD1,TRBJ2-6,CASSSIGTGAGANVLTF,TGTGCCAGCAGTTCTATTGGGACAGGGGCTGGGGCCAACGTCCTGACTTTC
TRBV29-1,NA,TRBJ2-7,CSVEHRKDEQYF,TGCAGCGTTGAACACAGAAAGGACGAGCAGTACTTC
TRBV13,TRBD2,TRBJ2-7,CASSLGTSGGYEQYF,TGTGCCAGCAGCTTAGGAACTAGCGGGGGCTACGAGCAGTACTTC
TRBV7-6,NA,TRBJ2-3,CASSWPSGEPTDTQYF,TGTGCCAGCAGCTGGCCTTCGGGGGAGCCCACAGATACGCAGTATTTT
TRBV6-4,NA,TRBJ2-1,CASSDTRLVNEQFF,TGTGCCAGCAGTGACACCCGACTGGTCAATGAGCAGTTCTTC
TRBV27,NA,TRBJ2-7,CASSLGGVAYEQYF,TGTGCCAGCAGTTTGGGGGGTGTCGCCTACGAGCAGTACTTC